The T cell receptor (beta chain) described here comes from a study of control samples from healthy donors and cancer patients. The assay was immunoSEQ multiplex PCR, and TCRdb's table has in-frame clones only and misses some. The repertoire holds some 130,000 clones, with approximately 88% as singletons. Input material: blood. The receptor was isolated from a middle-aged man in good health.

The CDR3 sequence is CASSQNNDRELFF. DNA of the CDR3: TGCGCCAGCAGCCAAAACAATGATCGGGAGCTGTTTTTT. The chain employs TRBV4-3 and TRBJ2-2; D gene ambiguous. This CDR3 is built from 13 residues. Looked up from germline, CDR1 is LGHNA and CDR2 is YSLEER. Trimming shortened V by 2 bases and J by 9 bases, and 10 bases separated the two germline ends.